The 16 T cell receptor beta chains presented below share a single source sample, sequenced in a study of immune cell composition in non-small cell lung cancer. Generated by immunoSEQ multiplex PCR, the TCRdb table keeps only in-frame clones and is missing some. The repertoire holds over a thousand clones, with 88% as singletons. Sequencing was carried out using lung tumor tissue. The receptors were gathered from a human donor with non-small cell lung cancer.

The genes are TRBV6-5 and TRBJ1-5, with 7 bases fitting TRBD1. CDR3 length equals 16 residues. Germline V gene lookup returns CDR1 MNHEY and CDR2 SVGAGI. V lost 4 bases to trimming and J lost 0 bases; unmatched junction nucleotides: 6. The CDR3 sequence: CASSLQGPDSNQPQHF. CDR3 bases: TGTGCCAGCAGTTTACAGGGGCCGGATAGCAATCAGCCCCAGCATTTT.

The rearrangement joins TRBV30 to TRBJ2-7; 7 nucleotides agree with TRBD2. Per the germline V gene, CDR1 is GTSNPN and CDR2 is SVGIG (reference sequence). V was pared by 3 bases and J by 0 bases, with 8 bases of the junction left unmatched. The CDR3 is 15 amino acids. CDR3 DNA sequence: TGTGCCTGGAGGGGGGGGAGGATGCCCTCCTACGAGCAGTACTTC. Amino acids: CAWRGGRMPSYEQYF.

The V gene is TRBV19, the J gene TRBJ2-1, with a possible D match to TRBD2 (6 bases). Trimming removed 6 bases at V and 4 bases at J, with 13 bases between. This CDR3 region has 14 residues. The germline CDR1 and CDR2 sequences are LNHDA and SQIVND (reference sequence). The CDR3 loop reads CASRGLLNYNEQFF. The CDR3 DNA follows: TGTGCCAGTAGGGGACTTCTAAATTACAATGAGCAGTTCTTC.

The CDR3 DNA reads TGTGCCAGCAGCTTGGGGGACAGGGAGTGGAATGAGCAGTTCTTC. This gives the protein CASSLGDREWNEQFF. This sequence joins TRBV5-5 and TRBJ2-1, with 9 bases matching TRBD1. J was trimmed by 7 bases and V by 0 bases; bases with no gene match: 5. The CDR3 length is 15 residues. The germline V gene has CDR1 SGHKS and CDR2 YYEKEE (reference sequence).

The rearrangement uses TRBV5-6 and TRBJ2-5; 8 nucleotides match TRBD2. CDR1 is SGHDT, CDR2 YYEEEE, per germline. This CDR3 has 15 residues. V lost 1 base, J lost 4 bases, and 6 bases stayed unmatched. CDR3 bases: TGTGCCAGCAGCTTGTACGGGAGGGAGGGAGAGACCCAGTACTTC. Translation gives CASSLYGREGETQYF.

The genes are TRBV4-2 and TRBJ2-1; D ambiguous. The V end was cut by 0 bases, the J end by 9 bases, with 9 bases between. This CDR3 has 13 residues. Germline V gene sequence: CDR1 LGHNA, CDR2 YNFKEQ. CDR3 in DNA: TGTGCCAGCAGCCAAGAAAAGAGGAGTGAGCAGTTCTTC. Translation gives CASSQEKRSEQFF.

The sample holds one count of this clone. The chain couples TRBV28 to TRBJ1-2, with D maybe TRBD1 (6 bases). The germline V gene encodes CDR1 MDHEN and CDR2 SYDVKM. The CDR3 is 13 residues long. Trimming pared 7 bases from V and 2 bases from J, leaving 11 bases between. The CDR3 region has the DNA TGTGCCAGCAAGCGGACAGCCAACTATGGCTACACCTTC. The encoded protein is CASKRTANYGYTF.

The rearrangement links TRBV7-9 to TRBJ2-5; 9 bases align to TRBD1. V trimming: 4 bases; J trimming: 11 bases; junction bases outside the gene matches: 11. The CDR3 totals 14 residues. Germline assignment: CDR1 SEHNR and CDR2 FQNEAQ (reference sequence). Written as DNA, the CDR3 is TGTGCCAGCAGCTCGTCGGGACAGGGCGTTTCTCAGTACTTC. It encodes CASSSSGQGVSQYF.

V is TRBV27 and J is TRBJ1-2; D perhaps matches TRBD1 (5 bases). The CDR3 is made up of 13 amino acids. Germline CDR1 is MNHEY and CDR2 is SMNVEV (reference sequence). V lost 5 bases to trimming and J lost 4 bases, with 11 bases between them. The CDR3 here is CASSLTGLYGYTF. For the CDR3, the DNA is TGTGCCAGCAGTCTAACAGGCCTCTATGGCTACACCTTC.

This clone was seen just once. The CDR3 DNA reads TGTGCCAGCAGGGACAGAAGGGGAGCCTACGAGCAGTACTTC. It codes for CASRDRRGAYEQYF. The chain joins TRBV25-1 to TRBJ2-7; the D gene is possibly TRBD1 (6 bases). V was clipped by 6 bases and J by 2 bases, with 14 bases between them. In germline, CDR1 is MGHDK, CDR2 SYGVNS. This CDR3 spans 14 amino acids.

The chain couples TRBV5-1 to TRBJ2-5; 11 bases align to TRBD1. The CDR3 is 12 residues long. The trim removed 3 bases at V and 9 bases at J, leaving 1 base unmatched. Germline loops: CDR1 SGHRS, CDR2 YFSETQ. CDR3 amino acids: CASSWDRGAQYF. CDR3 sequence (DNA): TGCGCCAGCAGCTGGGACAGGGGGGCCCAGTACTTC.

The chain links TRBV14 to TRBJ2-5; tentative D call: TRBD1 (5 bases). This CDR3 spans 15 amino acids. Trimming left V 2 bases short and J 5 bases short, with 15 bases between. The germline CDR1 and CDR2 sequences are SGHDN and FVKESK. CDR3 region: CASSQLDSGWETQYF. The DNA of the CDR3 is TGTGCCAGCAGCCAACTCGACTCAGGGTGGGAGACCCAGTACTTC.

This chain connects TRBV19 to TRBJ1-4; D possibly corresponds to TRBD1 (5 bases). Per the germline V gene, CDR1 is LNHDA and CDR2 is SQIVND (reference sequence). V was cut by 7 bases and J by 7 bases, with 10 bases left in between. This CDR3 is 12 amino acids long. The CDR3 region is CASNQGGEKLFF. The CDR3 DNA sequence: TGTGCCAGTAATCAGGGAGGTGAAAAACTGTTTTTT.

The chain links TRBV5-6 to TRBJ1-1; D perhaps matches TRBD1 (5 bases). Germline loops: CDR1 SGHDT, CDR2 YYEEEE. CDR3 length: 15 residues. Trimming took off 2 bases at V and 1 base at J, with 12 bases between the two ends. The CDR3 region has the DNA TGTGCCAGCAGCTTTATTAGGGGAGGGAACACTGAAGCTTTCTTT. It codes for CASSFIRGGNTEAFF. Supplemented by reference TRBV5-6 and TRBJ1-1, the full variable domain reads DAGVTQSPTHLIKTRGQQVTLRCSPKSGHDTVSWYQQALGQGPQFIFQYYEEEERQRGNFPDRFSGHQFPNYSSELNVNALLLGDSALYLCASSFIRGGNTEAFFGQGTRLTVV.

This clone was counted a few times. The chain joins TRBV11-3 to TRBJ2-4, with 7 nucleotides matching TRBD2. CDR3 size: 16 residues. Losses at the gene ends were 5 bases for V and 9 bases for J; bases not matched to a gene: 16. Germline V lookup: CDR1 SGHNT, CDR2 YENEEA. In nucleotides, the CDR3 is TGTGCCAGCAGCATATCCCTCGCGCTTCGCGGGGGCATTCAGTACTTC. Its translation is CASSISLALRGGIQYF. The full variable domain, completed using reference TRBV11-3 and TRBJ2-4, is EAGVVQSPRYKIIEKKQPVAFWCNPISGHNTLYWYLQNLGQGPELLIRYENEEAVDDSQLPKDRFSAERLKGVDSTLKIQPAELGDSAVYLCASSISLALRGGIQYFGAGTRLSVL.

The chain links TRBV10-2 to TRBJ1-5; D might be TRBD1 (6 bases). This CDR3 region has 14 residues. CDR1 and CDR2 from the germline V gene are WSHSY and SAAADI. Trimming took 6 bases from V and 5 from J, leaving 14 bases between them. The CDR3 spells CASRGHRVDQPQHF. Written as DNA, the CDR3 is TGCGCCAGCAGGGGACACCGGGTGGATCAGCCCCAGCATTTT.